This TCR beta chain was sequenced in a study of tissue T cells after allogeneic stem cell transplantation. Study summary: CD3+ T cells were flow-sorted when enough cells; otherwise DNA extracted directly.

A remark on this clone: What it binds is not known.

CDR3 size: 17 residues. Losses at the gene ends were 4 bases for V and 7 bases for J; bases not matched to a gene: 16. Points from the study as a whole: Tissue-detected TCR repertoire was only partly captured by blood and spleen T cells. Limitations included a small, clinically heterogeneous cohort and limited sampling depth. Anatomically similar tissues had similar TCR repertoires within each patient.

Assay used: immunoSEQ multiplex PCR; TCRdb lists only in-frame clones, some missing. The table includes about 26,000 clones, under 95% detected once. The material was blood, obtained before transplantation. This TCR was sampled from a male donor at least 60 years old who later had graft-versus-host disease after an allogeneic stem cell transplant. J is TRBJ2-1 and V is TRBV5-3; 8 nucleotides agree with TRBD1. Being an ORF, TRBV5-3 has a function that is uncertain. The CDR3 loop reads CARSLGRGFTGGNEQFF. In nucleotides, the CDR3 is TGTGCCAGAAGCCTTGGACGGGGCTTCACAGGGGGGAATGAGCAGTTCTTC.